The clone carrying this T cell receptor beta chain has a handful of counts. From germline, CDR1 is SNHLY and CDR2 FYNNEI. The CDR3 has 13 residues. Trimming cost V 4 bases and J 5 bases; bases outside gene matches: 3. The data originate from a study of blood T cell repertoires in COVID-19. About the study: Specimens from acute and convalescent COVID-19 originated in the United States, Italy and Spain.

Per the study methods: From reference gene primer amplification, estimates of nucleated cell counts were derived. Sequencing used immunoSEQ multiplex PCR; TCRdb keeps in-frame clones, though not all of them. D and trimming were read from the DNA, whereas the V and J calls and clone size are those reported in that table. The sample has 70,000 or so clones, roughly four fifths seen once. Patients in Seattle were enrolled during active infection, then followed longitudinally. This chain links TRBV2 with TRBJ2-5; 8 bases are a match to TRBD1. The sample comprised peripheral blood. The clonotype comes from a man aged 55 to 70 with COVID-19, enrolled during active disease. CDR3 DNA sequence: TGTGCCAGCAGTGGGAGACAGGGGGAGACCCAGTACTTC. Translating gives CASSGRQGETQYF.